Listed below are T cell receptor beta chains from one sample, sequenced in a study of OX40 agonist ivuxolimab in advanced cancers. Only in-frame clones appear in the TCRdb table, and some are missing; sequencing was by immunoSEQ multiplex PCR. Of roughly 82,000 clones listed, roughly 90% are singletons. Material: CD4+ or CD8+ T cells sorted from blood, obtained in a trial of the OX40 agonist ivuxolimab. These receptors all come from an adult with an advanced solid tumor such as melanoma, head and neck, liver or kidney cancer. The CDR3 runs from the conserved cysteine through the conserved F or W. Fields, in order: clone size, D gene, V gene, J gene, CDR3 protein, CDR3 DNA. A D gene is named only where the DNA matches it firmly. Not every row has a clone size; where given, it reads once, few, many or a size class.

clone_size: .; d_call: TRBD1; v_call: TRBV18; j_call: TRBJ2-7; cdr3_aa: CASSLNPGQGHEQYF; cdr3_nt: TGTGCCAGCTCTCTCAACCCTGGACAGGGCCACGAGCAGTACTTC
clone_size: .; d_call: .; v_call: TRBV28; j_call: TRBJ2-5; cdr3_aa: CASSLSTVVETQYF; cdr3_nt: TGTGCCAGCAGTTTATCCACCGTGGTGGAGACCCAGTACTTC
clone_size: .; d_call: TRBD2; v_call: TRBV10-3; j_call: TRBJ2-5; cdr3_aa: CAIGSTSGAQETQYF; cdr3_nt: TGTGCCATCGGATCGACTAGCGGGGCCCAAGAGACCCAGTACTTC
clone_size: .; d_call: .; v_call: TRBV4-1; j_call: TRBJ1-5; cdr3_aa: CASSQGSRADQPQHF; cdr3_nt: TGCGCCAGCAGCCAGGGATCTAGGGCCGATCAGCCCCAGCATTTT
clone_size: .; d_call: .; v_call: TRBV18; j_call: TRBJ1-1; cdr3_aa: CASSGGAEAFF; cdr3_nt: TGTGCCAGCTCTGGGGGGGCTGAAGCTTTCTTT
clone_size: .; d_call: .; v_call: TRBV7-7; j_call: TRBJ2-5; cdr3_aa: CASSSGLEGTQYF; cdr3_nt: TGTGCTAGCAGCTCGGGACTGGAGGGGACCCAGTACTTC
clone_size: .; d_call: .; v_call: TRBV11-3; j_call: TRBJ2-4; cdr3_aa: CASSLDGQASSQKNIQYF; cdr3_nt: TGTGCCAGCAGCTTAGATGGGCAGGCGTCTAGCCAAAAAAACATTCAGTACTTC
clone_size: .; d_call: TRBD2; v_call: TRBV5-1; j_call: TRBJ2-7; cdr3_aa: CASSSGAGRARNEQYF; cdr3_nt: TGCGCCAGCAGCTCAGGAGCCGGGAGGGCCCGCAACGAGCAGTACTTC
clone_size: .; d_call: .; v_call: TRBV18; j_call: TRBJ2-7; cdr3_aa: CASSPSAGTGYEQYF; cdr3_nt: TGTGCCAGCTCACCTAGCGCCGGGACGGGCTACGAGCAGTACTTC
clone_size: once; d_call: TRBD1; v_call: TRBV7-2; j_call: TRBJ2-1; cdr3_aa: CASTTGTGVHEQFF; cdr3_nt: TGTGCCAGCACCACCGGGACAGGGGTGCATGAGCAGTTCTTC
clone_size: .; d_call: TRBD1; v_call: TRBV5-1; j_call: TRBJ1-4; cdr3_aa: CASSSTGTGGGEKLFF; cdr3_nt: TGCGCCAGCAGCTCGACTGGGACAGGGGGTGGGGAAAAACTGTTTTTT
clone_size: .; d_call: TRBD2; v_call: TRBV18; j_call: TRBJ2-5; cdr3_aa: CASSPQAGRSETQYF; cdr3_nt: TGTGCCAGCTCACCACAAGCGGGGCGGTCAGAGACCCAGTACTTC
clone_size: .; d_call: .; v_call: TRBV18; j_call: TRBJ1-3; cdr3_aa: CASSLPTGYSGNTIYF; cdr3_nt: TGTGCCAGCTCACTTCCTACAGGGTACTCTGGAAACACCATATATTTT
clone_size: .; d_call: .; v_call: TRBV20-1; j_call: TRBJ2-7; cdr3_aa: CSAERMNEQYF; cdr3_nt: TGCAGTGCCGAGCGGATGAACGAGCAGTACTTC
clone_size: once; d_call: TRBD2; v_call: TRBV5-6; j_call: TRBJ2-5; cdr3_aa: CASSPVGGGPETQYF; cdr3_nt: TGTGCCAGCAGCCCTGTTGGGGGAGGGCCCGAGACCCAGTACTTC
clone_size: .; d_call: TRBD2; v_call: TRBV5-1; j_call: TRBJ2-3; cdr3_aa: CASTGGHGLAGRADTQYF; cdr3_nt: TGCGCCAGCACCGGCGGGCACGGACTAGCGGGACGGGCAGATACGCAGTATTTT
clone_size: .; d_call: .; v_call: TRBV2; j_call: TRBJ1-2; cdr3_aa: CASSGIGQWGDFNYGYTF; cdr3_nt: TGTGCCAGCAGTGGAATCGGACAGTGGGGGGATTTTAACTATGGCTACACCTTC
clone_size: .; d_call: TRBD1; v_call: TRBV7-9; j_call: TRBJ2-3; cdr3_aa: CASSLSQGADTQYF; cdr3_nt: TGTGCCAGCAGCTTATCACAGGGGGCAGATACGCAGTATTTT
clone_size: .; d_call: .; v_call: TRBV4-2; j_call: TRBJ1-5; cdr3_aa: CASSQFHHGRGSNQPQHF; cdr3_nt: TGTGCCAGCAGCCAGTTCCATCATGGCAGGGGTAGCAATCAGCCCCAGCATTTT
clone_size: .; d_call: TRBD2; v_call: TRBV5-5; j_call: TRBJ2-1; cdr3_aa: CASSRGLAGLYNEQFF; cdr3_nt: TGTGCCAGCAGCAGGGGACTAGCGGGGCTCTACAATGAGCAGTTCTTC
clone_size: .; d_call: .; v_call: TRBV29-1; j_call: TRBJ2-1; cdr3_aa: CSVEDMGPRTAHKEYNEQFF; cdr3_nt: TGCAGCGTTGAAGATATGGGACCCCGGACCGCCCATAAGGAATACAATGAGCAGTTCTTC
clone_size: .; d_call: .; v_call: TRBV20-1; j_call: TRBJ1-1; cdr3_aa: CSARGFQGAFF; cdr3_nt: TGCAGTGCTAGAGGGTTTCAAGGAGCTTTCTTT
clone_size: .; d_call: TRBD1; v_call: TRBV28; j_call: TRBJ2-7; cdr3_aa: CASSGPRGSYEQYF; cdr3_nt: TGTGCCAGCAGTGGTCCCAGGGGGAGCTACGAGCAGTACTTC
clone_size: .; d_call: .; v_call: TRBV7-9; j_call: TRBJ2-2; cdr3_aa: CASSLLRTGELFF; cdr3_nt: TGTGCCAGCAGCCTACTGAGGACCGGGGAGCTGTTTTTT
clone_size: .; d_call: .; v_call: TRBV18; j_call: TRBJ2-1; cdr3_aa: CASSGSYRYNEQFF; cdr3_nt: TGTGCCAGCTCAGGTAGCTACCGTTACAATGAGCAGTTCTTC
clone_size: .; d_call: .; v_call: TRBV21-1; j_call: TRBJ2-3; cdr3_aa: CASSKSLDFSTDTQYF; cdr3_nt: TGTGCCAGCAGCAAGTCACTAGACTTCAGCACAGATACGCAGTATTTT
clone_size: .; d_call: TRBD1; v_call: TRBV28; j_call: TRBJ1-1; cdr3_aa: CASTIPGQGALLSAFF; cdr3_nt: TGTGCCAGCACAATACCGGGACAGGGGGCGCTCTTAAGCGCTTTCTTT
clone_size: .; d_call: .; v_call: TRBV10-1; j_call: TRBJ2-1; cdr3_aa: CASSEAQVSYNEQFF; cdr3_nt: TGCGCCAGCAGTGAAGCACAGGTCTCCTACAATGAGCAGTTCTTC
clone_size: few; d_call: .; v_call: TRBV4-2; j_call: TRBJ1-5; cdr3_aa: CASSQGAGNQPQHF; cdr3_nt: TGTGCCAGCAGCCAAGGGGCGGGGAATCAGCCCCAGCATTTT
clone_size: .; d_call: .; v_call: TRBV6-5; j_call: TRBJ2-2; cdr3_aa: CASSFRGAGTGELFF; cdr3_nt: TGTGCCAGCAGTTTCCGGGGGGCTGGAACCGGGGAGCTGTTTTTT
clone_size: .; d_call: TRBD2; v_call: TRBV19; j_call: TRBJ2-7; cdr3_aa: CASSIVGGGAYEQYF; cdr3_nt: TGTGCCAGTAGTATTGTCGGCGGGGGGGCCTACGAGCAGTACTTC
clone_size: .; d_call: .; v_call: TRBV5-1; j_call: TRBJ2-1; cdr3_aa: CASRRDGGYNEQFF; cdr3_nt: TGCGCCAGCAGACGGGACGGGGGTTACAATGAGCAGTTCTTC
clone_size: .; d_call: .; v_call: TRBV27; j_call: TRBJ2-7; cdr3_aa: CASSYGVSYEQYF; cdr3_nt: TGTGCCAGCAGTTATGGGGTCTCGTACGAGCAGTACTTC
clone_size: .; d_call: TRBD1; v_call: TRBV10-3; j_call: TRBJ2-7; cdr3_aa: CASTTGQGEDEQYF; cdr3_nt: TGTGCCAGCACCACGGGACAGGGTGAAGACGAGCAGTACTTC
clone_size: .; d_call: .; v_call: TRBV7-2; j_call: TRBJ1-2; cdr3_aa: CASSFLLQDSPGYTF; cdr3_nt: TGTGCCAGCAGCTTCTTGCTACAGGACAGCCCTGGCTACACCTTC
clone_size: .; d_call: .; v_call: TRBV7-9; j_call: TRBJ2-7; cdr3_aa: CASSLLAGGIYEQYF; cdr3_nt: TGTGCCAGCAGCCTGCTCGCAGGGGGGATCTACGAGCAGTACTTC
clone_size: .; d_call: .; v_call: TRBV4-2; j_call: TRBJ1-1; cdr3_aa: CASSQLDRQNTEAFF; cdr3_nt: TGTGCCAGCAGCCAACTGGACAGACAAAACACTGAAGCTTTCTTT
clone_size: .; d_call: .; v_call: TRBV18; j_call: TRBJ1-6; cdr3_aa: CASSQGRNPSTNSPLHF; cdr3_nt: TGTGCCAGCTCACAAGGAAGGAATCCCTCCACAAATTCACCCCTCCACTTT
clone_size: .; d_call: .; v_call: TRBV10-2; j_call: TRBJ2-3; cdr3_aa: CASVPGGGTDTQYF; cdr3_nt: TGCGCCTCCGTGCCGGGGGGCGGCACAGATACGCAGTATTTT
clone_size: .; d_call: TRBD1; v_call: TRBV7-2; j_call: TRBJ2-7; cdr3_aa: CASSLAGTGGYEQYF; cdr3_nt: TGTGCCAGCAGCTTAGCGGGCACAGGGGGGTACGAGCAGTACTTC
clone_size: .; d_call: .; v_call: TRBV11-3; j_call: TRBJ1-1; cdr3_aa: CASSLERTEEAFF; cdr3_nt: TGTGCCAGCAGCTTAGAAAGGACAGAAGAAGCTTTCTTT
clone_size: .; d_call: TRBD2; v_call: TRBV9; j_call: TRBJ2-1; cdr3_aa: CASSVEGGRAGDKKFF; cdr3_nt: TGTGCCAGCAGCGTAGAAGGCGGGAGGGCCGGCGATAAAAAGTTCTTC
clone_size: .; d_call: .; v_call: TRBV9; j_call: TRBJ1-1; cdr3_aa: CASSVGGGGNTEAFF; cdr3_nt: TGTGCCAGCAGCGTAGGTGGAGGGGGGAACACTGAAGCTTTCTTT
clone_size: .; d_call: .; v_call: TRBV28; j_call: TRBJ1-1; cdr3_aa: CASRHTEAFF; cdr3_nt: TGTGCCAGCCGACACACTGAAGCTTTCTTT
clone_size: .; d_call: .; v_call: TRBV19; j_call: TRBJ2-4; cdr3_aa: CASSIDPGVGKNIQYF; cdr3_nt: TGTGCCAGTAGTATAGATCCAGGGGTTGGCAAAAACATTCAGTACTTC